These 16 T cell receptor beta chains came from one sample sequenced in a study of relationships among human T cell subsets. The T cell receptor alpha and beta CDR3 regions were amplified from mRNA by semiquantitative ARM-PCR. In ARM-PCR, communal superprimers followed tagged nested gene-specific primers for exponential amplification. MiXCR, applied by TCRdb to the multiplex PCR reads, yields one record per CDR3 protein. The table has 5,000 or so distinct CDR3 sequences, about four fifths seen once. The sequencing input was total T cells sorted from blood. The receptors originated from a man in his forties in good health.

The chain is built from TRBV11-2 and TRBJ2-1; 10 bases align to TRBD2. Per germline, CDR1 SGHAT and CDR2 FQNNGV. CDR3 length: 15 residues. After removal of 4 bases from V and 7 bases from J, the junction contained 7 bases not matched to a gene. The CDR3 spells CASSYLAGAWNEQFF. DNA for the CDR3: TGTGCCAGCAGCTATCTAGCGGGGGCTTGGAATGAGCAGTTCTTC.

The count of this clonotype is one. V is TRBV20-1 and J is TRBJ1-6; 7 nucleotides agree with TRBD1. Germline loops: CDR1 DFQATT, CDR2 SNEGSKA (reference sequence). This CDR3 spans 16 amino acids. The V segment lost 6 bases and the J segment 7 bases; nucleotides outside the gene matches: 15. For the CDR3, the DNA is TGCAGTGCCAAGAATCCGGGACAGCCGGGGAATTCACCCCTCCACTTT. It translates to CSAKNPGQPGNSPLHF.

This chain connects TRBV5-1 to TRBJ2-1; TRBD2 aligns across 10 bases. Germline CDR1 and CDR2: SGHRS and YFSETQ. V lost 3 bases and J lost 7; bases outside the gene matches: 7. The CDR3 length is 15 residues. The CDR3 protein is CASSSSGGTKNEQFF. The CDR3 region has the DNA TGCGCCAGCAGCTCTAGCGGGGGAACGAAAAATGAGCAGTTCTTC. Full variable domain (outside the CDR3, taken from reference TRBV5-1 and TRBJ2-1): KAGVTQTPRYLIKTRGQQVTLSCSPISGHRSVSWYQQTPGQGLQFLFEYFSETQRNKGNFPGRFSGRQFSNSRSEMNVSTLELGDSALYLCASSSSGGTKNEQFFGPGTRLTVL.

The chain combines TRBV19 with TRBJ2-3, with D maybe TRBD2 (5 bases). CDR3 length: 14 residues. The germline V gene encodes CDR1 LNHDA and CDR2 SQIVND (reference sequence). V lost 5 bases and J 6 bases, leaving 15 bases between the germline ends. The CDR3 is CASSGGSLGDTQYF. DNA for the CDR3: TGTGCCAGTAGTGGAGGCTCCCTCGGGGATACGCAGTATTTT.

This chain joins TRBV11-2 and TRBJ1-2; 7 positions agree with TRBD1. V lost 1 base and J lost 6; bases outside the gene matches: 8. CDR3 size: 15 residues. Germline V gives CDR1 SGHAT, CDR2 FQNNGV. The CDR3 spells CASSLASTGLDGYTF. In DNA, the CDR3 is TGTGCCAGCAGCTTAGCGTCGACAGGGCTCGATGGCTACACCTTC.

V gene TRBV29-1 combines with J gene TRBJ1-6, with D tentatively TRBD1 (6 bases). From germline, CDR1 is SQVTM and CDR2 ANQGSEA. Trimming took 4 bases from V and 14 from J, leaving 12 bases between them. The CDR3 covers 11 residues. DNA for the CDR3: TGCAGCGTTGTAACAGGGTCTGCCCTCCACTTT. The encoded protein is CSVVTGSALHF. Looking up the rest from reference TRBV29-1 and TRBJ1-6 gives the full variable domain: SAVISQKPSRDICQRGTSLTIQCQVDSQVTMMFWYRQQPGQSLTLIATANQGSEATYESGFVIDKFPISRPNLTFSTLTVSNMSPEDSSIYLCSVVTGSALHFGNGTRLTVT.

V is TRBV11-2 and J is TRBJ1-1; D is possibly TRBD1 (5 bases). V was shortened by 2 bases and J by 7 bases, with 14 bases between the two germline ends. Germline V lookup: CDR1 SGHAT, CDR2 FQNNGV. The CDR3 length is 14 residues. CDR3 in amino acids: CASSLFGTGSEAFF. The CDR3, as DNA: TGTGCCAGCAGCTTATTCGGGACTGGGAGTGAAGCTTTCTTT.

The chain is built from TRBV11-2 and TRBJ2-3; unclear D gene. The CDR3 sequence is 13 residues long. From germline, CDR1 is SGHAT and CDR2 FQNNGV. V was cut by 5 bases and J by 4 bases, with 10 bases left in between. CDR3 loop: CASSPNTADTQYF. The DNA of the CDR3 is TGTGCCAGCAGCCCAAACACCGCAGATACGCAGTATTTT. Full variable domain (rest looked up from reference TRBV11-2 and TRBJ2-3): EAGVAQSPRYKIIEKRQSVAFWCNPISGHATLYWYQQILGQGPKLLIQFQNNGVVDDSQLPKDRFSAERLKGVDSTLKIQPAKLEDSAVYLCASSPNTADTQYFGPGTRLTVL.

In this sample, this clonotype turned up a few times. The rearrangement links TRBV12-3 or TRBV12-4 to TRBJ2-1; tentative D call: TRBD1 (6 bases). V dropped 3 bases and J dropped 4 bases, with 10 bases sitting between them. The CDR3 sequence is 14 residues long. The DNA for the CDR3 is TGTGCCAGCAGTTTGGACAGAATATACAATGAGCAGTTCTTC. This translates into CASSLDRIYNEQFF.

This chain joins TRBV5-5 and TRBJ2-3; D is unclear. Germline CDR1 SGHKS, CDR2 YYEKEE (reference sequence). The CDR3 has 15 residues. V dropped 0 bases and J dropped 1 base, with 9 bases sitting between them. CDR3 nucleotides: TGTGCCAGCAGCTTGGGGTATTCGGGCACAGATACGCAGTATTTT. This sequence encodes CASSLGYSGTDTQYF.

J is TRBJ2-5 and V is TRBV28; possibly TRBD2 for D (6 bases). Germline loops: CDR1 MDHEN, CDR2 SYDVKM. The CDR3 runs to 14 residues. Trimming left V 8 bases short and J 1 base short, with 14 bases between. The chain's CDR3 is CASSLGGVQETQYF. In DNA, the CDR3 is TGTGCCAGCTCGCTTGGAGGGGTCCAAGAGACCCAGTACTTC.

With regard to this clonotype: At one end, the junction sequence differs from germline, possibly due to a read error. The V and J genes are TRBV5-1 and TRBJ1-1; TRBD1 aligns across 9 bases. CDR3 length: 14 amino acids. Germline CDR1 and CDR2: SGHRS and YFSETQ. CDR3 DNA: TGCGCCAGCAGCTTGGGACAGGGGGGCCTTGAAGCTTCCTTT. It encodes CASSLGQGGLEASF.

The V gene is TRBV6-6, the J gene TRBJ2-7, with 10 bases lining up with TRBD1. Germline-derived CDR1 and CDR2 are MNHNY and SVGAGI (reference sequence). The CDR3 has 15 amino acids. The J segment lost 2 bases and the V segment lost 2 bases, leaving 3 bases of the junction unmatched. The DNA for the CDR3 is TGTGCCAGCAGTTACCCTGGACAGGGGGCCTACGAGCAGTACTTC. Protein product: CASSYPGQGAYEQYF.

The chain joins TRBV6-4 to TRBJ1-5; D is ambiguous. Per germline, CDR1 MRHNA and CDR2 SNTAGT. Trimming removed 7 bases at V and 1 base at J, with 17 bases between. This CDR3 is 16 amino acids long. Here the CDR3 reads CASISDLHPSNQPQHF. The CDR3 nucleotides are TGTGCCAGCATATCGGACCTCCACCCCAGCAATCAGCCCCAGCATTTT.

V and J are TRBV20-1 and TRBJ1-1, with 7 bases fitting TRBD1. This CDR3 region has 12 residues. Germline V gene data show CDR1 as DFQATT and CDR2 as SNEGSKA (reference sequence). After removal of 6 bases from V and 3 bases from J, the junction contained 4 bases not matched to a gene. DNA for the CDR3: TGCAGTGCACAGGGGCAGGACACTGAAGCTTTCTTT. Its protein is CSAQGQDTEAFF.

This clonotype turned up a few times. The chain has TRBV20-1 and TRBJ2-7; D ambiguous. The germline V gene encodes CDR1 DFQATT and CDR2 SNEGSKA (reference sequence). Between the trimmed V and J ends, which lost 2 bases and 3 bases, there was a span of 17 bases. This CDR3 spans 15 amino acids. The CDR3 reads CSARPRDQANYEQYF. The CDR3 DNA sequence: TGCAGTGCTAGACCACGTGATCAAGCCAACTACGAGCAGTACTTC.